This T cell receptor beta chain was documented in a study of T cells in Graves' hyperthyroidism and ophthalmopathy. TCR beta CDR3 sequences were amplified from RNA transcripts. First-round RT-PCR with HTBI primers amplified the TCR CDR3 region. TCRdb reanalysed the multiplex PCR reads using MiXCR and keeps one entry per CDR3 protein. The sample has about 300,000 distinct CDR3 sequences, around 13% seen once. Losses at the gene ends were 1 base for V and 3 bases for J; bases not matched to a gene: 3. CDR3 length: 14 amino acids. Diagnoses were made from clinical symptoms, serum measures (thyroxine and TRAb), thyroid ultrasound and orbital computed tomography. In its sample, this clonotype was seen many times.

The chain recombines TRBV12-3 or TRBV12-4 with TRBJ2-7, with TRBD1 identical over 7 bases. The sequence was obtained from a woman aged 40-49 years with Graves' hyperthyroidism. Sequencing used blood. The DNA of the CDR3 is TGTGCCAGCAGTTTAGGGACAGGTATCTACGAGCAGTACTTC. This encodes CASSLGTGIYEQYF.